The 14 T cell receptor beta chains presented below share a single source sample, sequenced in a study of CD8 T cells in ankylosing spondylitis (dated 2017 in TCRdb). The protocol used for the library was 5' RACE. For sequencing, an Illumina HiSeq 2500 was employed. TCRdb ran its own pipeline on the public reads, namely fastp trimming at Q25 and MiXCR clone calling, and kept in-frame beta chains. Every entry covers one CDR3 protein and lists the most common genes and DNA from its rows. This sample gives some 140,000 distinct CDR3 sequences in total; 7% to 10% of them show up just once. Approximately 7% of the sample lies in the top ten. Material for sequencing was synovial fluid, either unsorted or a sorted T cell fraction (not recorded which). The source of these receptors is a male donor with ankylosing spondylitis.

This clonotype was seen ten or more times. The V and J genes are TRBV5-1 and TRBJ1-1, with TRBD1 matching 8 bases. This CDR3 has 16 amino acids. In germline, CDR1 is SGHRS, CDR2 YFSETQ. V dropped 0 bases and J dropped 3; count of bases not matched to a gene: 7. The CDR3 is CASSLDPYRGYTEAFF. In DNA, the CDR3 is TGCGCCAGCAGCTTGGATCCCTACAGGGGGTACACTGAAGCTTTCTTT.

The chain couples TRBV10-3 to TRBJ1-2; 9 bases align to TRBD1. CDR1 is ENHRY and CDR2 is SYGVKD in the germline V gene. V was clipped by 10 bases and J by 8 bases; unmatched bases: 11. CDR3 length: 13 residues. CDR3 region: CATRQGEAKGYTF. DNA for the CDR3: TGTGCCACCAGACAGGGGGAGGCAAAGGGCTACACCTTC.

The rearrangement links TRBV2 to TRBJ1-2; 9 bases line up with TRBD1. Germline loops: CDR1 SNHLY, CDR2 FYNNEI. The CDR3 is 17 residues long. In DNA, the CDR3 is TGTACCTGCAGTTTATCGACTACCGGGACAGGGAAAGGCCCCTACACCTTC. Translation: CTCSLSTTGTGKGPYTF.

This clonotype was observed at least ten times. This rearrangement joins TRBV7-6 to TRBJ2-1; D is possibly TRBD2 (6 bases). The CDR3 is made up of 15 amino acids. The germline V and J ends were trimmed by 6 bases and 0 bases, with 12 bases remaining between them. Germline V gene lookup returns CDR1 SGHVS and CDR2 FNYEAQ. CDR3 in DNA: TGTGCCAGCAGTCTAGCGCCCAACTCCTACAATGAGCAGTTCTTC. Protein product: CASSLAPNSYNEQFF. The whole variable domain, remainder taken from reference TRBV7-6 and TRBJ2-1, is GAGVSQSPRYKVTKRGQDVALRCDPISGHVSLYWYRQALGQGPEFLTYFNYEAQQDKSGLPNDRFSAERPEGSISTLTIQRTEQRDSAMYRCASSLAPNSYNEQFFGPGTRLTVL.

This clonotype was picked up many times. This chain links TRBV11-1 with TRBJ1-6, with D unclear. V dropped 5 bases and J dropped 7 bases, with 6 bases sitting between them. In germline, CDR1 is SGHAT, CDR2 FQDESV (reference sequence). This CDR3 spans 12 amino acids. The CDR3, as DNA: TGTGCCAGCAGCGTACGGAATTCACCCCTCCACTTT. Protein product: CASSVRNSPLHF.

This clonotype has a count of ten or more. The V and J genes are TRBV7-2 and TRBJ2-1; D uncertain. V lost 5 bases and J lost 5, with 7 bases in between. This CDR3 is 12 amino acids long. Per germline, CDR1 SGHTA and CDR2 FQGNSA. In DNA form, the CDR3 reads TGTGCCAGCAGCACTTACAACAATGAGCAGTTCTTC. Protein: CASSTYNNEQFF.

This clonotype was observed many times. This sequence joins TRBV20-1 and TRBJ1-1; a possible D gene is TRBD1 (6 bases). Trimming shortened V by 1 base and J by 0 bases, and 12 bases separated the two germline ends. Germline loops: CDR1 DFQATT, CDR2 SNEGSKA (reference sequence). The CDR3 is 15 residues long. The CDR3 protein is CSARGWAGVNTEAFF. CDR3 sequence (DNA): TGCAGTGCTAGAGGGTGGGCAGGGGTGAACACTGAAGCTTTCTTT.

This clonotype appeared many times. The genes are TRBV14 and TRBJ2-2; D unclear. Between the trimmed V and J ends, which lost 1 base and 2 bases, there was a span of 2 bases. The germline V gene encodes CDR1 SGHDN and CDR2 FVKESK. The CDR3 sequence is 13 residues long. CDR3 DNA sequence: TGTGCCAGCAGCCAAGGAAACACCGGGGAGCTGTTTTTT. Its protein is CASSQGNTGELFF.

The V call is TRBV6-1, the J call TRBJ2-3; D is unresolved. The CDR3 spans 15 residues. In germline, CDR1 is MNHNS, CDR2 SASEGT. V was trimmed by 8 bases and J by 5 bases, leaving 20 bases between them. The CDR3 DNA reads as TGTGCCAGCGCGGCCTCTGGGATGGGAATAGATACGCAGTATTTT. Translation gives CASAASGMGIDTQYF.

This clonotype was seen at least ten times. V is TRBV10-2 and J is TRBJ2-2, with D possibly being TRBD2 (6 bases). V was shortened by 7 bases and J by 1 base, with 13 bases between the two germline ends. Germline assignment: CDR1 WSHSY and CDR2 SAAADI. The CDR3 is 15 amino acids. CDR3 region: CASTRDSMNTGELFF. The CDR3 region has the DNA TGCGCCAGCACCCGGGACTCAATGAACACCGGGGAGCTGTTTTTT.

This clonotype was detected a few times. The CDR3 loop reads CASSRTSGEDTQYF. CDR3 sequence (DNA): TGTGCCAGCAGCCGGACTAGCGGAGAAGATACGCAGTATTTT. V gene TRBV12-3 or TRBV12-4 combines with J gene TRBJ2-3; TRBD2 aligns across 10 bases. V shed 6 bases and J 5 bases; nucleotides not matched to a gene: 5. This CDR3 comprises 14 residues.

This clonotype was counted ten times or more. The chain joins TRBV7-2 to TRBJ2-2; a weak D match, TRBD2 (6 bases). Looked up from germline, CDR1 is SGHTA and CDR2 is FQGNSA. The V end lost 1 base, the J end lost 8 bases, and 14 bases lay between the germline ends. This CDR3 has 15 amino acids. CDR3 bases: TGTGCCAGCAGCTTAGGGGGCGGGGCCGCAGGGGAGCTGTTTTTT. It codes for CASSLGGGAAGELFF. Looking up the rest from reference TRBV7-2 and TRBJ2-2 gives the full variable domain: GAGVSQSPSNKVTEKGKDVELRCDPISGHTALYWYRQSLGQGLEFLIYFQGNSAPDKSGLPSDRFSAERTGGSVSTLTIQRTQQEDSAVYLCASSLGGGAAGELFFGEGSRLTVL.

This chain joins TRBV20-1 and TRBJ2-3; D is unresolved. The germline V gene encodes CDR1 DFQATT and CDR2 SNEGSKA (reference sequence). Deletions cut 6 bases from V and 4 bases from J, with 14 bases between. The CDR3 extends over 13 amino acids. As DNA, the CDR3 is TGCAGTGCCGTTTCGATTGGATCAGATACGCAGTATTTT. It codes for CSAVSIGSDTQYF.

This clonotype was observed at least ten times. The chain has TRBV2 and TRBJ1-1; D uncertain. V lost 5 bases and J lost 0, with 7 bases in between. CDR1 and CDR2 (germline): SNHLY, FYNNEI. CDR3 length equals 13 residues. The CDR3 is CASSRRLNTEAFF. In DNA form, the CDR3 reads TGTGCCAGCAGTCGAAGGTTGAACACTGAAGCTTTCTTT.